These 10 T cell receptor beta chains came from one sample sequenced in a study of cytomegalovirus exposure and HLA in healthy donors (dated by TCRdb to about 2017). Preparation of the library involved the immunoSEQ multiplex PCR assay. A mixture of 60 forward primers for TCR Vbeta segments and 13 reverse primers for TCR Jbeta segments was used in the multiplex PCR. TCRdb obtained this table from immuneACCESS and retained in-frame rearrangements with V and J assigned. These tables miss some clones; where compared with another copy, unresolved V genes account for less than half of the shortfall, and the remainder is unexplained. In this sample the table shows about 130,000 clones, more than 75% of which occur a single time. The leading ten clones occupy more than 4% of the sample. The sequenced sample consisted of PBMCs. These receptors came from a young woman in good health and CMV-seronegative.

This clone has only a few counts. This chain uses TRBV21-1 with TRBJ2-5; no DNA check was done on the table's D call, TRBD1. TRBV21-1 counts as a pseudogene. The CDR3 extends over 15 amino acids. This chain's CDR3 is CASSKTRDREETQYF. Written as DNA, the CDR3 is TGTGCCAGCAGCAAGACCCGGGACAGAGAAGAGACCCAGTACTTC.

This chain uses TRBV10-3 with TRBJ2-2; 8 bases are shared with TRBD1. The junction had 14 bases not matched to a gene; V was cut back by 3 bases and J by 5 bases. Germline V lookup: CDR1 ENHRY, CDR2 SYGVKD. This CDR3 region has 18 residues. DNA for the CDR3: TGTGCCATCAGTGACCCTGCGAACCAGGGGGCTGGAACCGGGGAGCTGTTTTTT. Protein: CAISDPANQGAGTGELFF.

This clone came up once. The gene calls are TRBV15 and TRBJ1-2; 8 nucleotides align to TRBD1. After removal of 2 bases from V and 4 bases from J, the junction contained 6 bases not matched to a gene. CDR3 size: 15 residues. Germline V gene lookup returns CDR1 LNHNV and CDR2 YYDKDF (reference sequence). The CDR3 here is CATSRSTGEIYGYTF. The CDR3 DNA reads TGTGCCACCAGCAGATCGACAGGGGAAATCTATGGCTACACCTTC.

The chain recombines TRBV7-6 with TRBJ2-2; 8 bases are a match to TRBD1. J gave up 4 bases and V 2 bases, and 3 bases lay outside the gene matches. Germline V gene sequence: CDR1 SGHVS, CDR2 FNYEAQ. The CDR3 sequence is 15 residues long. CDR3 in DNA: TGTGCCAGCAGCTTACAGGGGGCGGCCACCGGGGAGCTGTTTTTT. This sequence encodes CASSLQGAATGELFF.

The J gene is TRBJ2-5, the V gene TRBV4-3; D is unclear. The V gene's germline CDR1 is LGHNA and CDR2 YSLEER. Deletions cut 1 base from V and 13 bases from J, with 16 bases between. The CDR3 runs to 13 residues. The CDR3 nucleotides are TGCGCCAGCAGCCAAGTGATCTACCGCCAGCGGTACTTC. The encoded protein is CASSQVIYRQRYF.

The chain has TRBV4-1 and TRBJ2-3, with D perhaps matching TRBD2 (5 bases). This CDR3 is built from 13 residues. Trimming removed 2 bases from V and 6 bases from J, with 9 bases in between. CDR1 is MGHRA and CDR2 is YSYEKL in the germline V gene. The CDR3 loop is CASSQPPGDTQYF. CDR3 DNA: TGCGCCAGCAGCCAACCCCCGGGGGATACGCAGTATTTT.

V gene TRBV4-2 combines with J gene TRBJ2-2, with 11 bases lining up with TRBD2. Germline V gene data show CDR1 as LGHNA and CDR2 as YNFKEQ. After removal of 4 bases from V and 6 bases from J, the junction contained 10 bases not matched to a gene. The length of the CDR3 is 17 residues. CDR3 loop: CASSRPGTSGAAGELFF. Written as DNA, the CDR3 is TGTGCCAGCAGCCGACCCGGGACTAGCGGTGCCGCCGGGGAGCTGTTTTTT.

V and J are TRBV7-2 and TRBJ1-5; D possibly corresponds to TRBD1 (5 bases). V was pared by 6 bases and J by 0 bases, with 9 bases between. The CDR3 extends over 14 amino acids. The V gene's germline CDR1 is SGHTA and CDR2 FQGNSA. The CDR3 nucleotides are TGTGCCAGCAGTCTGGACAATAGCAATCAGCCCCAGCATTTT. Translating gives CASSLDNSNQPQHF.

CDR3 residues: CASSTAMTSQTLQETQYF. The CDR3 DNA is TGTGCCAGCAGCACAGCTATGACTAGCCAAACTTTACAAGAGACCCAGTACTTC. The J gene is TRBJ2-5, the V gene TRBV11-2; 7 bases align to TRBD2. Germline loops: CDR1 SGHAT, CDR2 FQNNGV. The CDR3 length is 18 residues. V lost 5 bases, J lost 2 bases, and 17 bases stayed unmatched.

The chain joins TRBV2 to TRBJ2-1; 8 bases agree with TRBD2. CDR1 is SNHLY and CDR2 is FYNNEI in the germline V gene. The CDR3 sequence is 15 residues long. V lost 5 bases and J lost 0; bases outside the gene matches: 3. CDR3 loop: CASSPSGSSYNEQFF. Written as DNA, the CDR3 is TGTGCCAGCAGTCCCAGCGGGAGCTCCTACAATGAGCAGTTCTTC. Drawing the rest from reference TRBV2 and TRBJ2-1, the complete variable domain is EPEVTQTPSHQVTQMGQEVILRCVPISNHLYFYWYRQILGQKVEFLVSFYNNEISEKSEIFDDQFSVERPDGSNFTLKIRSTKLEDSAMYFCASSPSGSSYNEQFFGPGTRLTVL.